These 29 T cell receptor beta chains share one sample of origin, sequenced in a study of patients and donors after allogeneic stem cell transplantation. TCRdb itself ran the RT-PCR reads through MiXCR, one entry per CDR3 protein. The repertoire includes a few hundred thousand distinct CDR3 sequences, roughly 38% of them detected once, and roughly 12% sits in the top ten. The sequencing sample was made of blood, either unsorted or a sorted T cell fraction (not recorded which). The receptors derive from a human donor who was either an allogeneic HSCT recipient or a stem cell or donor lymphocyte infusion donor (not recorded which). It is not recorded whose cells these are; they may come from a transplant donor.

CDR3 protein: CASSSLSGELFF. The CDR3, as DNA: TGTGCCAGCAGTTCCCTCTCAGGGGAGCTGTTTTTT. The rearrangement uses TRBV28 and TRBJ2-2; no reliable D call. CDR3 size: 12 residues. Germline V gene sequence: CDR1 MDHEN, CDR2 SYDVKM. The V and J ends lost 4 bases and 8 bases respectively, with 8 bases between them.

The chain links TRBV3-1 to TRBJ2-7, with D possibly called TRBD1 or TRBD2 (5 bases each). Germline lookup yields CDR1 LGHDT and CDR2 YNNKEL (reference sequence). This CDR3 is built from 12 residues. The CDR3 reads CVRAQGRYEQYF. Written as DNA, the CDR3 is TGTGTCCGGGCCCAGGGACGGTACGAGCAGTACTTC.

This chain uses TRBV2 with TRBJ2-1; D might be TRBD1 or TRBD2, each matching 5 bases. The germline V gene has CDR1 SNHLY and CDR2 FYNNEI. V shed 9 bases and J shed 7 bases, with 19 bases lying between them. The CDR3 length is 14 residues. In nucleotides, the CDR3 is TGTGCCAGTAGGGGACGGTCGTTTAATAATGAGCAGTTCTTC. It translates to CASRGRSFNNEQFF. Drawing the rest from reference TRBV2 and TRBJ2-1, the complete variable domain is EPEVTQTPSHQVTQMGQEVILRCVPISNHLYFYWYRQILGQKVEFLVSFYNNEISEKSEIFDDQFSVERPDGSNFTLKIRSTKLEDSAMYFCASRGRSFNNEQFFGPGTRLTVL.

The chain joins TRBV24-1 to TRBJ2-1, with TRBD1 identical over 10 bases. V lost 1 base to trimming and J lost 7 bases; unmatched junction nucleotides: 6. The germline CDR1 and CDR2 sequences are KGHDR and SFDVKD. The CDR3 covers 16 residues. The CDR3 DNA follows: TGTGCCACCAGTGATTTAAGACAGGGGGCCTTGAATGAGCAGTTCTTC. Translation gives CATSDLRQGALNEQFF.

The V and J genes are TRBV3-1 and TRBJ2-1, with 7 positions matching TRBD2. Trimming cost V 4 bases and J 8 bases; bases outside gene matches: 5. Germline loops: CDR1 LGHDT, CDR2 YNNKEL (reference sequence). CDR3 length equals 13 residues. Here the CDR3 reads CASSPAGVYEQFF. For the CDR3, the DNA is TGTGCCAGCAGCCCGGCGGGGGTATATGAGCAGTTCTTC.

This clonotype turned up a few times. The chain carries TRBV6-1 and TRBJ1-1, with D tentatively TRBD1 (6 bases). The germline V gene encodes CDR1 MNHNS and CDR2 SASEGT. With 4 bases removed from V and 5 bases from J, the gap between germline ends came to 14 bases. The CDR3 extends over 14 amino acids. In DNA form, the CDR3 reads TGTGCCAGCAGTGCGGTGCCAGGGGAAACTGAAGCTTTCTTT. Its protein product is CASSAVPGETEAFF.

The V call is TRBV20-1, the J call TRBJ1-6, with TRBD1 matching 8 bases. Germline V gives CDR1 DFQATT, CDR2 SNEGSKA (reference sequence). This CDR3 is 17 amino acids long. V gave up 4 bases and J gave up 0 bases; unmatched junction bases: 8. The CDR3 sequence is CSATTRTGSSYNSPLHF. CDR3 sequence (DNA): TGCAGTGCTACAACAAGGACAGGGAGCTCCTATAATTCACCCCTCCACTTT.

The chain uses TRBV5-1 and TRBJ1-2; D gene unclear. The CDR3 contains 14 residues. Looked up from germline, CDR1 is SGHRS and CDR2 is YFSETQ. V was cut by 3 bases and J by 4 bases, with 13 bases left in between. CDR3 nucleotide sequence: TGCGCCAGCAGCTCTTCTGGGTACGGCTATGGCTACACCTTC. Translating gives CASSSSGYGYGYTF.

The chain has TRBV7-8 and TRBJ1-5; D unresolved. The CDR3 totals 13 residues. Germline V gene data show CDR1 as SGHVS and CDR2 as FQNEAQ. The V end lost 3 bases, the J end lost 3 bases, and 6 bases lay between the germline ends. The DNA for the CDR3 is TGTGCCAGCAGCTTCGGAAACAATCAGCCCCAGCATTTT. This gives the protein CASSFGNNQPQHF.

V is TRBV12-3 or TRBV12-4 and J is TRBJ2-3; maybe TRBD1 (5 bases). CDR3 length: 13 amino acids. The V gene lost 8 bases and the J gene lost 1 base, with 10 bases spanning the gap. CDR3 sequence (DNA): TGTGCCAGCGCTCTAGGGGGCACAGATACGCAGTATTTT. This translates into CASALGGTDTQYF.

The rearrangement joins TRBV10-3 to TRBJ1-6; TRBD1 aligns across 8 bases. The CDR3 totals 14 residues. V lost 7 bases to trimming and J lost 5 bases; unmatched junction nucleotides: 4. Germline-derived CDR1 and CDR2 are ENHRY and SYGVKD. This chain's CDR3 is CAIKQDRDNSPLHF. The CDR3 DNA is TGTGCCATCAAACAGGACAGGGATAATTCACCCCTCCACTTT.

The chain joins TRBV18 to TRBJ2-7; tentative D call: TRBD2 (6 bases). V was clipped by 0 bases and J by 7 bases, with 19 bases between them. Germline assignment: CDR1 KGHSH and CDR2 LQKENI. There are 16 residues in the CDR3. CDR3 bases: TGTGCCAGCTCACCACCCGGAGGGACTGCATCCAGGGAGCAGTACTTC. This encodes CASSPPGGTASREQYF.

This clonotype was counted only a few times. The rearrangement joins TRBV4-1 to TRBJ1-1; D is uncertain. This CDR3 is 13 amino acids long. Germline CDR1 is MGHRA and CDR2 is YSYEKL. Trimming left V 0 bases short and J 11 bases short, with 13 bases between. The CDR3 here is CASSQDSRSGAFF. CDR3 nucleotides: TGCGCCAGCAGCCAAGATTCCCGGTCGGGGGCTTTCTTT.

This clonotype came up a few times. This sequence joins TRBV12-3 or TRBV12-4 and TRBJ2-1; 8 bases match TRBD1. CDR3 length: 17 residues. Trimming at V came to 3 bases and at J to 5 bases, leaving 12 bases not matched to a gene. CDR3 DNA sequence: TGTGCCAGCAGTTTCGAAAAGACAGGGGAGGAGAACAATGAGCAGTTCTTC. Translation: CASSFEKTGEENNEQFF.

A few counts support this clonotype. This rearrangement joins TRBV27 to TRBJ1-6; 7 bases are a match to TRBD1. Trimming took 1 base from V and 7 from J; bases not matched to a gene: 7. Germline CDR1 reads MNHEY; CDR2 reads SMNVEV (reference sequence). This CDR3 comprises 16 residues. This chain's CDR3 is CASSLLVGGRNSPLHF. The CDR3 bases are TGTGCCAGCAGTTTATTAGTAGGGGGCCGGAATTCACCCCTCCACTTT.

In nucleotides, the CDR3 is TGTGCCAGCAGTCCTACAGGGTCCCTGGATACGCAGTATTTT. This sequence encodes CASSPTGSLDTQYF. This chain connects TRBV7-3 to TRBJ2-3; perhaps TRBD1 as D (6 bases). Trimming left V 6 bases short and J 6 bases short, with 16 bases between. Germline V gives CDR1 SGHTA, CDR2 FQGTGA. The CDR3 runs 14 residues.

Of note for this clonotype: Without the conserved terminal phenylalanine or tryptophan, this CDR3 likely stems from a read error. The chain combines TRBV7-9 with TRBJ2-5; 9 bases align to TRBD2. V gave up 9 bases and J gave up 3 bases; unmatched junction bases: 8. The CDR3 is made up of 14 amino acids. Germline V gene lookup returns CDR1 SEHNR and CDR2 FQNEAQ (reference sequence). The CDR3: CASSSSGAKETQYS. CDR3 DNA sequence: TGTGCCAGTTCCTCTAGCGGGGCAAAAGAGACCCAGTACTCC.

Written as DNA, the CDR3 is TGTGCCAGCAGTAACCGGGGTACCTCCTCCCTGGGGGGCAATCAGCCCCAGCATTTT. As protein: CASSNRGTSSLGGNQPQHF. V and J are TRBV6-2 or TRBV6-3 and TRBJ1-5; maybe TRBD1 (5 bases). The CDR3 is 19 amino acids. V was cut by 5 bases and J by 2 bases, with 25 bases left in between. Germline CDR1 and CDR2: MNHEY and SVGEGT.

The V and J genes are TRBV2 and TRBJ1-1; D not certain. Germline CDR1 and CDR2: SNHLY and FYNNEI. The CDR3 runs to 13 residues. V was shortened by 8 bases and J by 0 bases, with 10 bases between the two germline ends. CDR3 DNA sequence: TGTGCCAGCCCGAGACCCATGAACACTGAAGCTTTCTTT. Translation gives CASPRPMNTEAFF.

This clonotype appeared a few times. DNA for the CDR3: TGTGCCATCAGTGATCGAGGGGACAGGATCTATGGCTACACCTTC. This sequence encodes CAISDRGDRIYGYTF. V gene TRBV10-3 combines with J gene TRBJ1-2; 8 bases fit TRBD1. From germline, CDR1 is ENHRY and CDR2 SYGVKD. V lost 3 bases and J lost 4; bases outside the gene matches: 7. The CDR3 is 15 residues long.

The chain joins TRBV6-1 to TRBJ1-2; TRBD1 matches 7 bases. The germline V gene has CDR1 MNHNS and CDR2 SASEGT. This CDR3 contains 12 residues. V lost 9 bases to trimming and J lost 3 bases; unmatched junction nucleotides: 4. CDR3 bases: TGTGCCAGACGGGACAGACACTATGGCTACACCTTC. This codes for CARRDRHYGYTF.

This sequence joins TRBV3-1 and TRBJ2-1, with D maybe TRBD1 (6 bases). Germline V gives CDR1 LGHDT, CDR2 YNNKEL (reference sequence). V dropped 1 base and J dropped 7 bases, with 11 bases sitting between them. This CDR3 spans 14 amino acids. For the CDR3, the DNA is TGTGCCAGCAGCCAAGTCCTCAGGGGTAATGAGCAGTTCTTC. Translating it yields CASSQVLRGNEQFF.

In this sample, this clonotype turned up a few times. V gene TRBV29-1 combines with J gene TRBJ2-7; 8 bases map to TRBD1. The V gene's germline CDR1 is SQVTM and CDR2 ANQGSEA. The junction had 4 bases not matched to a gene; V was cut back by 3 bases and J by 0 bases. The CDR3 is 14 residues long. DNA for the CDR3: TGCAGCGTTGAGGACAGGGCCTTCTCCTACGAGCAGTACTTC. This codes for CSVEDRAFSYEQYF.

The chain recombines TRBV6-1 with TRBJ2-3; D may be TRBD2 (5 bases). Trimming stripped 2 bases from V and 6 bases from J, with 9 bases between. Looked up from germline, CDR1 is MNHNS and CDR2 is SASEGT. The CDR3 length is 13 residues. In DNA, the CDR3 is TGTGCCAGCAGTGAACCCCAGCGGGATACGCAGTATTTT. Protein sequence: CASSEPQRDTQYF.

As DNA, the CDR3 is TGTGCCAGCAGTTACCAGCCCACAGGGAACACTGAAGCTTTCTTT. This sequence encodes CASSYQPTGNTEAFF. The chain carries TRBV6-5 and TRBJ1-1, with D possibly being TRBD1 (5 bases). Germline V CDR1 and CDR2: MNHEY, SVGAGI. This CDR3 has 15 amino acids. The V gene lost 2 bases and the J gene lost 1 base, with 11 bases spanning the gap.

The chain employs TRBV3-1 and TRBJ2-2, with a weak D call TRBD1 (6 bases). Germline V CDR1 and CDR2: LGHDT, YNNKEL (reference sequence). This CDR3 is 17 amino acids long. V lost 4 bases, J lost 0 bases, and 15 bases lay in between. DNA of the CDR3: TGTGCCAGCAGCCGCCTGTGGGGGCGGACGAACACCGGGGAGCTGTTTTTT. Protein: CASSRLWGRTNTGELFF.

The chain uses TRBV29-1 and TRBJ1-4; possible D gene TRBD1, 6 bases. The CDR3 extends over 13 amino acids. The germline V gene encodes CDR1 SQVTM and CDR2 ANQGSEA. Trimming left V 6 bases short and J 3 bases short, with 11 bases between. In nucleotides, the CDR3 is TGCAGCGTGGCAGGGGCCGCTAATGAAAAACTGTTTTTT. Residues: CSVAGAANEKLFF. Filled out from reference TRBV29-1 and TRBJ1-4, the complete variable domain reads SAVISQKPSRDICQRGTSLTIQCQVDSQVTMMFWYRQQPGQSLTLIATANQGSEATYESGFVIDKFPISRPNLTFSTLTVSNMSPEDSSIYLCSVAGAANEKLFFGSGTQLSVL.

This clonotype has more than one count but fewer than ten. V and J are TRBV10-3 and TRBJ1-4; D is possibly TRBD1 (5 bases). The CDR3 runs to 13 residues. The germline V and J ends were trimmed by 6 bases and 8 bases, with 13 bases remaining between them. Germline CDR1 is ENHRY and CDR2 is SYGVKD. The CDR3 DNA is TGTGCCATCAGAGGGCAGGGTAACGAAAAACTGTTTTTT. Its protein is CAIRGQGNEKLFF.

The CDR3 DNA reads as TGCAGTGCTCACCCGGGACAGGGTAACAATCAGCCCCAGCATTTT. As protein: CSAHPGQGNNQPQHF. The chain uses TRBV20-1 and TRBJ1-5; TRBD1 agrees at 9 bases. The CDR3 runs 15 residues. Germline trimming cut 5 bases from V and 3 bases from J; bases unmatched to any gene: 8. Germline loops: CDR1 DFQATT, CDR2 SNEGSKA (reference sequence).